The 31 T cell receptor beta chains below were found in one sample sequenced in a study of breast tumors, draining lymph nodes, adjacent tissues. TCRdb redid the calling of the multiplex PCR reads with MiXCR, one entry per CDR3 protein. This sample has about 180,000 distinct CDR3 sequences, with around a third found just once. The lymph nodes were axillary draining lymph nodes from breast cancer patients. Sequences were obtained from axillary lymph node tissue. These receptors were collected from a female donor with breast cancer. Some clones in this sample may be carry-over from other donors' samples.

V and J are TRBV3-1 and TRBJ2-2; unclear D gene. The V end lost 7 bases, the J end lost 6 bases, and 18 bases lay between the germline ends. CDR1 is LGHDT and CDR2 is YNNKEL in the germline V gene (reference sequence). This CDR3 spans 15 amino acids. This CDR3 is CASTRAGANAGELFF. CDR3 nucleotide sequence: TGTGCCAGCACCCGAGCCGGAGCAAACGCCGGGGAGCTGTTTTTT.

This clonotype was seen at least ten times. CDR3 DNA: TGTGCCAGCAGTCTAAGGGCCAGCTGGTCCAATCAGCCCCAGCATTTT. It is translated as CASSLRASWSNQPQHF. This chain uses TRBV6-1 with TRBJ1-5, with D hard to call. CDR1 is MNHNS and CDR2 is SASEGT in the germline V gene. Trimming shortened V by 5 bases and J by 3 bases, and 17 bases separated the two germline ends. The CDR3 sequence is 16 residues long.

This chain uses TRBV7-3 with TRBJ2-1; 9 positions agree with TRBD2. The CDR3 spans 17 residues. V shed 2 bases, J shed 11 bases, and the junction held 16 bases outside the gene matches. The germline V gene has CDR1 SGHTA and CDR2 FQGTGA. CDR3 in DNA: TGTGCCAGCAGCTTAGCGCATCCCGGGACTAGCTACGGTCAGCAGTTCTTC. It encodes CASSLAHPGTSYGQQFF.

There are many counts of this clonotype. The CDR3 bases are TGTGCCAGCAGCCAAGGCGGGGATACGCAGTATTTT. It yields the protein CASSQGGDTQYF. The V call is TRBV3-1, the J call TRBJ2-3; the D gene is possibly TRBD2 (5 bases). V was cut by 1 base and J by 6 bases, with 5 bases left in between. Looked up from germline, CDR1 is LGHDT and CDR2 is YNNKEL (reference sequence). CDR3 size: 12 residues.

The chain is built from TRBV18 and TRBJ2-5; 16 bases are shared with TRBD2. Trimming took 2 bases from V and 5 from J; bases not matched to a gene: 11. There are 19 residues in the CDR3. Germline-derived CDR1 and CDR2 are KGHSH and LQKENI. The CDR3 nucleotides read TGTGCCAGCTCACCATGGGTCGGGACTAGCGGGGGGGCCCGGGAGACCCAGTACTTC. It yields the protein CASSPWVGTSGGARETQYF.

This sequence joins TRBV5-1 and TRBJ1-5; 10 bases map to TRBD1. The CDR3 loop spans 15 amino acids. V lost 0 bases, J lost 5 bases, and 2 bases stayed unmatched. Germline-derived CDR1 and CDR2 are SGHRS and YFSETQ. This CDR3 reads CASSLGGTGDQPQHF. DNA of the CDR3: TGCGCCAGCAGCTTGGGGGGGACAGGGGATCAGCCCCAGCATTTT. Filled out from reference TRBV5-1 and TRBJ1-5, the complete variable domain reads KAGVTQTPRYLIKTRGQQVTLSCSPISGHRSVSWYQQTPGQGLQFLFEYFSETQRNKGNFPGRFSGRQFSNSRSEMNVSTLELGDSALYLCASSLGGTGDQPQHFGDGTRLSIL.

This clonotype was counted many times. The rearrangement uses TRBV20-1 and TRBJ2-3, with 9 nucleotides matching TRBD2. V was clipped by 0 bases and J by 4 bases; unmatched bases: 5. CDR1 and CDR2 (germline): DFQATT, SNEGSKA (reference sequence). The CDR3 is 15 residues long. CDR3 residues: CSARDMTSGSDTQYF. In nucleotides, the CDR3 is TGCAGTGCTAGAGATATGACTAGCGGTTCAGATACGCAGTATTTT.

This clonotype has at least ten counts. The chain couples TRBV11-2 to TRBJ2-3, with 8 positions matching TRBD2. The CDR3 sequence is 16 residues long. The ends lost 1 base at V and 0 bases at J; junction bases unmatched: 3. Germline CDR1 is SGHAT and CDR2 is FQNNGV. CDR3 in amino acids: CASSLGSSGSTDTQYF. The CDR3 bases are TGTGCCAGCAGCTTAGGGTCTAGCGGGAGCACAGATACGCAGTATTTT. The complete variable domain, with remaining parts taken from reference TRBV11-2 and TRBJ2-3, reads EAGVAQSPRYKIIEKRQSVAFWCNPISGHATLYWYQQILGQGPKLLIQFQNNGVVDDSQLPKDRFSAERLKGVDSTLKIQPAKLEDSAVYLCASSLGSSGSTDTQYFGPGTRLTVL.

This clonotype has ten or more counts. V gene TRBV10-1 combines with J gene TRBJ2-2, with D unresolved. Per the germline V gene, CDR1 is WNHNN and CDR2 is SYGVQD (reference sequence). There are 14 residues in the CDR3. Trimming pared 4 bases from V and 3 bases from J, leaving 9 bases between. This CDR3 reads CASSGARDTGELFF. CDR3 sequence (DNA): TGCGCCAGCAGTGGGGCCCGTGACACCGGGGAGCTGTTTTTT.

The J gene is TRBJ2-2, the V gene TRBV15, with TRBD1 matching 9 bases. The CDR3 length is 13 residues. With V trimmed by 6 bases and J by 13 bases, 9 bases remained unmatched. Germline lookup yields CDR1 LNHNV and CDR2 YYDKDF (reference sequence). The CDR3 spells CATSSLGTGRLFF. CDR3 nucleotides: TGTGCCACCAGTTCCCTTGGGACAGGGAGGCTGTTTTTT.

This clonotype has a handful of counts. A read error may be the cause here, since a much bigger clone is one base away. The chain has TRBV7-9 and TRBJ1-2; D remains unclear. CDR1 and CDR2 from the germline V gene are SEHNR and FQNEAQ (reference sequence). This CDR3 has 14 amino acids. Deletions cut 5 bases from V and 4 bases from J, with 14 bases between. CDR3 nucleotides: TGTGCCAGCAGCCTAAGCGAAAGTAGCTATGGCTACACCTTC. Translation: CASSLSESSYGYTF.

This clonotype was observed a few times. The chain is built from TRBV6-2 or TRBV6-3 and TRBJ2-7, with 10 positions matching TRBD2. The length of the CDR3 is 16 residues. Germline V gene sequence: CDR1 MNHEY, CDR2 SVGEGT. V shed 5 bases and J 0 bases; nucleotides not matched to a gene: 7. The CDR3 spells CASSHPPSGSSYEQYF. In DNA form, the CDR3 reads TGTGCCAGCAGTCACCCGCCTAGCGGGAGCTCCTACGAGCAGTACTTC.

About this clonotype: This CDR3 is missing its conserved last phenylalanine or tryptophan, likely due to a read error. The DNA is omitted, as the CDR3 cannot be located on it reliably, and the CDR3 follows TCRdb's listing. J is TRBJ2-7 and V is TRBV7-3; the DNA was not compared with TRBD2, the D call given in the table. The CDR3 spans 15 residues, counting both ends. From germline, CDR1 is SGHTA and CDR2 FQGTGA. The CDR3 region is CASSSRDRALYEQSS.

A remark on this clonotype: A much larger clone is a single base away; this may be a read error. This chain links TRBV6-2 or TRBV6-3 with TRBJ2-1, with a possible D match to TRBD1 (6 bases). This CDR3 region has 12 residues. From germline, CDR1 is MNHEY and CDR2 SVGEGT. The V end was cut by 6 bases, the J end by 6 bases, with 9 bases between. The CDR3 coding sequence is TGTGCCAGCAGCTGGACAGCCAATGAGCAGTTCTTC. Translation gives CASSWTANEQFF.

As regards this clonotype: A single base separates this from a much larger clone, so it may be a read error. The rearrangement links TRBV6-5 to TRBJ1-2; D possibly corresponds to TRBD1 (5 bases). Trimming took off 6 bases at V and 4 bases at J, with 15 bases between the two ends. CDR1 is MNHEY and CDR2 is SVGAGI in the germline V gene. This CDR3 has 14 amino acids. CDR3 nucleotide sequence: TGTGCCAGCAGGCTTACGGGACTGCTCTATGGCTACACCTTC. As protein: CASRLTGLLYGYTF.

Many counts were recorded for this clonotype. V usage is TRBV5-6 and J usage is TRBJ2-7; D is undetermined. Per the germline V gene, CDR1 is SGHDT and CDR2 is YYEEEE. Trimming left V 7 bases short and J 1 base short, with 3 bases between. This CDR3 spans 10 amino acids. CDR3 in DNA: TGTGCCAGCGGATCCTACGAGCAGTACTTC. Translating it yields CASGSYEQYF.

The chain employs TRBV15 and TRBJ2-5, with 7 bases fitting TRBD2. V lost 5 bases and J lost 6; bases outside the gene matches: 12. CDR3 length equals 15 residues. The germline gives CDR1 LNHNV, CDR2 YYDKDF (reference sequence). The CDR3 DNA reads as TGTGCCACCAGCCCAAGTAGGGGAGGGGTAAAGACCCAGTACTTC. Translating it yields CATSPSRGGVKTQYF.

This chain connects TRBV5-5 to TRBJ2-3, with 9 nucleotides matching TRBD1. Germline V gives CDR1 SGHKS, CDR2 YYEKEE (reference sequence). V lost 2 bases to trimming and J lost 2 bases; unmatched junction nucleotides: 6. This CDR3 has 16 amino acids. The CDR3 loop reads CASSLGGTGITDTQYF. The CDR3 bases are TGTGCCAGCAGCTTAGGGGGGACAGGGATCACAGATACGCAGTATTTT.

As regards this clonotype: A junction boundary mismatches the germline segment, possibly from a read error. The chain has TRBV2 and TRBJ1-4; D is unresolved. The CDR3 totals 10 residues. Germline V gene lookup returns CDR1 SNHLY and CDR2 FYNNEI. CDR3 amino acids: CASSEVSLIF. Here the CDR3 DNA reads TGTGCCAGCAGTGAAGTATCCCTCATCTTT.

This clonotype appeared many times. This chain connects TRBV5-6 to TRBJ1-6; maybe TRBD1 (6 bases). The CDR3 covers 16 residues. The V gene lost 2 bases and the J gene lost 4 bases, with 13 bases spanning the gap. Per germline, CDR1 SGHDT and CDR2 YYEEEE. CDR3 coding DNA: TGTGCCAGCAGCTTTACAGGGACAATGTATAATTCACCCCTCCACTTT. Translated: CASSFTGTMYNSPLHF.

A remark on this clonotype: A much larger clone differs by one base, so this may be a read error. The chain has TRBV12-3 or TRBV12-4 and TRBJ2-7; tentative D call: TRBD1 (7 bases). Trimming removed 3 bases at V and 7 bases at J, with 13 bases between. CDR3 length: 13 residues. The CDR3 sequence: CASSFWTGGEQYF. The CDR3, as DNA: TGTGCCAGCAGTTTCTGGACAGGAGGGGAGCAGTACTTC.

This clonotype was seen just once. Here the CDR3 reads CASSAGGADTQYF. The CDR3, as DNA: TGTGCCAGCAGCGCGGGGGGGGCAGATACGCAGTATTTT. The genes are TRBV9 and TRBJ2-3, with 8 bases that match TRBD2. This CDR3 contains 13 residues. J was trimmed by 4 bases and V by 3 bases; bases with no gene match: 1. Per germline, CDR1 SGDLS and CDR2 YYNGEE.

Concerning this clonotype: A read error may be the cause here, since a much bigger clone is one base away. V is TRBV28 and J is TRBJ2-7, with 7 bases that match TRBD2. J was trimmed by 2 bases and V by 6 bases; bases with no gene match: 7. CDR1 is MDHEN, CDR2 SYDVKM, per germline. The CDR3 covers 14 residues. CDR3 DNA: TGTGCCAGCAGCCAGGGAGGGAAACCCTACGAGCAGTACTTC. Its translation is CASSQGGKPYEQYF. Together with reference TRBV28 and TRBJ2-7, the CDR3 gives the full variable domain: DVKVTQSSRYLVKRTGEKVFLECVQDMDHENMFWYRQDPGLGLRLIYFSYDVKMKEKGDIPEGYSVSREKKERFSLILESASTNQTSMYLCASSQGGKPYEQYFGPGTRLTVT.

This clonotype was found many times. The V call is TRBV9, the J call TRBJ2-2; the match to TRBD2 covers 9 bases. V was pared by 4 bases and J by 0 bases, with 19 bases of the junction left unmatched. Germline V gives CDR1 SGDLS, CDR2 YYNGEE. The CDR3 has 21 amino acids. As DNA, the CDR3 is TGTGCCAGCAGCTCCCCCGGGGGACGGACTAGCGCAATAACGAACACCGGGGAGCTGTTTTTT. Translating gives CASSSPGGRTSAITNTGELFF.

This clonotype was counted many times. The rearrangement uses TRBV5-1 and TRBJ2-5; D is uncertain. The CDR3 extends over 14 amino acids. Deletions cut 0 bases from V and 2 bases from J, with 8 bases between. CDR1 SGHRS and CDR2 YFSETQ come from the germline V gene. CDR3 amino acids: CASSLAARQETQYF. Written as DNA, the CDR3 is TGCGCCAGCAGCTTGGCCGCCAGACAAGAGACCCAGTACTTC.

On this clonotype itself: The DNA is left out, because the CDR3 cannot be placed on it with certainty; the CDR3 is given as TCRdb lists it. V is TRBV14 and J is TRBJ2-6. The germline CDR1 and CDR2 sequences are SGHDN and FVKESK. The CDR3 sequence runs 21 residues, both termini included. The CDR3 sequence: CASSQVELNTEAFFGANVLTF.

J is TRBJ2-1 and V is TRBV24-1; TRBD2 is a possible D gene (6 bases). This CDR3 has 14 residues. Germline CDR1 reads KGHDR; CDR2 reads SFDVKD. The V end lost 5 bases, the J end lost 12 bases, and 19 bases lay between the germline ends. DNA of the CDR3: TGTGCCACCAGTGGGTCCCTTAGCGGAGCAGGGCAGTTCTTC. It encodes CATSGSLSGAGQFF.

This clonotype was seen at least ten times. The rearrangement links TRBV7-9 to TRBJ1-5; 8 positions match TRBD1. V was clipped by 5 bases and J by 2 bases; unmatched bases: 5. The length of the CDR3 is 15 residues. Germline assignment: CDR1 SEHNR and CDR2 FQNEAQ (reference sequence). The CDR3 DNA reads as TGTGCCAGCAGCCCAGGACAGGGTGGCAATCAGCCCCAGCATTTT. Its translation: CASSPGQGGNQPQHF.

This chain uses TRBV13 with TRBJ2-5; weak D call: TRBD2 (6 bases). Trimming pared 4 bases from V and 5 bases from J, leaving 17 bases between. CDR3 length: 15 residues. Germline V lookup: CDR1 PRHDT, CDR2 FYEKMQ (reference sequence). The CDR3, as DNA: TGTGCCAGCAGCTCGCGAGGCGGGGCTTGGGAGACCCAGTACTTC. Its translation is CASSSRGGAWETQYF.

The table lists this clonotype with many counts. The chain carries TRBV20-1 and TRBJ1-5; D unclear. V was pared by 3 bases and J by 0 bases, with 12 bases between. This CDR3 spans 15 amino acids. Germline loops: CDR1 DFQATT, CDR2 SNEGSKA (reference sequence). CDR3 residues: CSASGQQRSNQPQHF. CDR3 in DNA: TGCAGTGCTAGTGGCCAGCAACGTAGCAATCAGCCCCAGCATTTT.

This clonotype was observed a single time. This likely comes from a read error, as the CDR3 has no conserved phenylalanine or tryptophan at its end. V and J are TRBV12-3 or TRBV12-4 and TRBJ2-7; no firm D call. Trimming cost V 3 bases and J 7 bases, with 13 bases left between them. This CDR3 comprises 13 residues. As DNA, the CDR3 is TGTGCCAGCAGTTTCAGTAGGTCTAATGAGCAGTACCTC. Translated: CASSFSRSNEQYL.